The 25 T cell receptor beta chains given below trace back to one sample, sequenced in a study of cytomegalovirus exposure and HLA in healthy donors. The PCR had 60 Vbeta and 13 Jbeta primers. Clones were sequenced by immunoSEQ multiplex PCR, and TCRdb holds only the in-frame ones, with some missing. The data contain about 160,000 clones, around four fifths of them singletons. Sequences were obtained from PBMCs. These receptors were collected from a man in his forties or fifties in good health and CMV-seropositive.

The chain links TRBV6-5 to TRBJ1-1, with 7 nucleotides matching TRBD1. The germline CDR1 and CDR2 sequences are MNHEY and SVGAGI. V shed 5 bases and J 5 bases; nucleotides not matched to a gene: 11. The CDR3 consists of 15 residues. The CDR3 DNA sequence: TGTGCCAGCAGTGCAGGACAGGATAGCAAGACTGAAGCTTTCTTT. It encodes CASSAGQDSKTEAFF.

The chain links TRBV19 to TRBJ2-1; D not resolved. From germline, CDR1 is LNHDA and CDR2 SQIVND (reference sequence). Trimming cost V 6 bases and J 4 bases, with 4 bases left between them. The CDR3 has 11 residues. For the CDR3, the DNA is TGTGCCAGTAGGAGTTACAATGAGCAGTTCTTC. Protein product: CASRSYNEQFF. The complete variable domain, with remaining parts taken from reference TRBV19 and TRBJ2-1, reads DGGITQSPKYLFRKEGQNVTLSCEQNLNHDAMYWYRQDPGQGLRLIYYSQIVNDFQKGDIAEGYSVSREKKESFPLTVTSAQKNPTAFYLCASRSYNEQFFGPGTRLTVL.

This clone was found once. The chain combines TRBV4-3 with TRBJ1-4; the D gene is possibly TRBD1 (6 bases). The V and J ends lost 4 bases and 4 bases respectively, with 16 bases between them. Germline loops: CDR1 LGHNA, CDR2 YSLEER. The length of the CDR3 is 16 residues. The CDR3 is CASSPHAGAHNEKLFF. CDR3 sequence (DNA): TGCGCCAGCAGCCCCCATGCGGGGGCCCATAATGAAAAACTGTTTTTT.

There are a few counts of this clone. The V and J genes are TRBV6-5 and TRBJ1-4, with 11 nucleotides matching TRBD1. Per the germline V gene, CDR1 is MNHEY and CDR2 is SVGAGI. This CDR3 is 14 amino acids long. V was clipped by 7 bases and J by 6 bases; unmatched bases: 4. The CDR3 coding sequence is TGTGCCAGCACCCGGGACAGGGGGGATGAAAAACTGTTTTTT. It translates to CASTRDRGDEKLFF.

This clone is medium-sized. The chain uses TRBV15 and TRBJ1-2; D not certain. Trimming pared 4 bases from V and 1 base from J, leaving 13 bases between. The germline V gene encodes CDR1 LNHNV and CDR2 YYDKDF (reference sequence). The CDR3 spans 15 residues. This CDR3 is CATSTYRGDNYGYTF. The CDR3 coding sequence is TGTGCCACCAGCACCTATCGGGGAGATAACTATGGCTACACCTTC.

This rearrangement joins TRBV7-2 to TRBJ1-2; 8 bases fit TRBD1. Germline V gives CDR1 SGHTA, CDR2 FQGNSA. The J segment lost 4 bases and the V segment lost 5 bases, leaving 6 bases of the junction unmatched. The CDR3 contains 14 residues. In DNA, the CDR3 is TGTGCCAGCAGCCAAGGACAGGGATCCTATGGCTACACCTTC. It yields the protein CASSQGQGSYGYTF.

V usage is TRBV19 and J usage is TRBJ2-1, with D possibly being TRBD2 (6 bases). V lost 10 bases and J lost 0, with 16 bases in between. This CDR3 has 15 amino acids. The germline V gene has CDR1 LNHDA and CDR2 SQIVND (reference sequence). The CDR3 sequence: CATEAGISSYNEQFF. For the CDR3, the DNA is TGTGCCACCGAGGCGGGGATTAGCTCCTACAATGAGCAGTTCTTC.

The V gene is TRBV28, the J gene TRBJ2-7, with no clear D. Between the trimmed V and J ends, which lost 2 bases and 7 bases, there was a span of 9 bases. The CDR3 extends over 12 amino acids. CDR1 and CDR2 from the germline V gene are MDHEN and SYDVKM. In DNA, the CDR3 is TGTGCCAGCAGTTTAGTCTCGAGGGAGCAGTACTTC. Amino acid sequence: CASSLVSREQYF.

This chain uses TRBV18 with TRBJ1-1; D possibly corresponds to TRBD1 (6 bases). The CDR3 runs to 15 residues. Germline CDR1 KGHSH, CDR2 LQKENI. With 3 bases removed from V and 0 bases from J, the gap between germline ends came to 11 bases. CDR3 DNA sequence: TGTGCCAGCTCACCGCGCGCAGGGGTGAACACTGAAGCTTTCTTT. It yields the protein CASSPRAGVNTEAFF.

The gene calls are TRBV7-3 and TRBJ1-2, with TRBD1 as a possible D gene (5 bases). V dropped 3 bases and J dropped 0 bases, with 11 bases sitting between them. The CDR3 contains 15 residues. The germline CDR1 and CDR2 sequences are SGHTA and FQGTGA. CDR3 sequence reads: CASSFHRSSNYGYTF. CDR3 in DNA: TGTGCCAGCAGCTTTCACAGGAGTTCTAACTATGGCTACACCTTC.

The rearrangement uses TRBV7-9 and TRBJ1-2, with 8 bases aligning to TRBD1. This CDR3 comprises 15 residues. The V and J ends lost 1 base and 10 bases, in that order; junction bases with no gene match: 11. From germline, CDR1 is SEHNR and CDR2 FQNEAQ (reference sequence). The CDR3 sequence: CASSLETRDRRVYTF. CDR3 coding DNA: TGTGCCAGCAGCTTAGAGACCCGGGACAGGAGGGTCTACACCTTC.

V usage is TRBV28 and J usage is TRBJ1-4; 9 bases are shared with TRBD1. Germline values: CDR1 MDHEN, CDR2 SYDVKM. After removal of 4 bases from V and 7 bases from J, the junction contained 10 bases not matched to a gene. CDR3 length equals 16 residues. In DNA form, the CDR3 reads TGTGCCAGCAGTTCTCACACAGGGGGCTATAGTGAAAAACTGTTTTTT. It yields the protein CASSSHTGGYSEKLFF.

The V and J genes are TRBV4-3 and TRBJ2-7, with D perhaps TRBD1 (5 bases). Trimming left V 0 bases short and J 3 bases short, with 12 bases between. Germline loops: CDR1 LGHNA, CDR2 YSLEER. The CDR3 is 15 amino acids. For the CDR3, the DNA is TGCGCCAGCAGCCAAGATCTGGGGCAGTTCTACGAGCAGTACTTC. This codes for CASSQDLGQFYEQYF.

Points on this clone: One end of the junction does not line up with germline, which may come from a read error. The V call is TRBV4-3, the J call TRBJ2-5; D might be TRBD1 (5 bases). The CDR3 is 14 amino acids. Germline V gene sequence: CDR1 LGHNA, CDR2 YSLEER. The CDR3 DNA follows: TGCGCCAGCAGCCAATCGACAGTGGGTGAGATCCAGTACTTC. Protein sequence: CASSQSTVGEIQYF.

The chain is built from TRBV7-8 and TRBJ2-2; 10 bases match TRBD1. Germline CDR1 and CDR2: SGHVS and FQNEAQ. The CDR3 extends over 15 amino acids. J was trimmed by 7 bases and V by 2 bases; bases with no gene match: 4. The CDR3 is CASSLPDRGLGELFF. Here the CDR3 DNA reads TGTGCCAGCAGCTTACCTGACAGGGGGCTCGGGGAGCTGTTTTTT. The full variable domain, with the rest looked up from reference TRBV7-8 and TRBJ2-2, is GAGVSQSPRYKVAKRGQDVALRCDPISGHVSLFWYQQALGQGPEFLTYFQNEAQLDKSGLPSDRFFAERPEGSVSTLKIQRTQQEDSAVYLCASSLPDRGLGELFFGEGSRLTVL.

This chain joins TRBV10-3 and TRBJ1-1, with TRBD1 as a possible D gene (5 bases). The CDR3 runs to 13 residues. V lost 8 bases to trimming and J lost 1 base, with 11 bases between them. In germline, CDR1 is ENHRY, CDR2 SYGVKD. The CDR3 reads CAIAGAENTEAFF. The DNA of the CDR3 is TGTGCCATCGCTGGGGCGGAGAACACTGAAGCTTTCTTT.

CDR3 region: CASSLIIGLTDEQYF. As DNA, the CDR3 is TGCGCCAGCAGTCTTATCATCGGACTAACCGACGAGCAGTACTTC. The genes are TRBV5-1 and TRBJ2-7, with D maybe TRBD2 (6 bases). In germline, CDR1 is SGHRS, CDR2 YFSETQ. The CDR3 consists of 15 residues. Between the trimmed V and J ends, which lost 5 bases and 5 bases, there was a span of 20 bases.

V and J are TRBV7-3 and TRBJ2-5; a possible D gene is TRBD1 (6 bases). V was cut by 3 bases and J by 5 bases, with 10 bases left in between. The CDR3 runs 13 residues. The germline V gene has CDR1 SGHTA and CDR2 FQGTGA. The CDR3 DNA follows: TGTGCCAGCAGCTTCGGACAGAAGGAGACCCAGTACTTC. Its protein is CASSFGQKETQYF.

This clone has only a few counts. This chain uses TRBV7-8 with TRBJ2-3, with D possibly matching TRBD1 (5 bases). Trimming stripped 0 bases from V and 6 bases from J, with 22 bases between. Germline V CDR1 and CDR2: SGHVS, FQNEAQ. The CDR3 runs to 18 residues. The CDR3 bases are TGTGCCAGCAGCTTAGCGGAAGGACAAGAATTTTACCGGGATACGCAGTATTTT. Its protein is CASSLAEGQEFYRDTQYF.

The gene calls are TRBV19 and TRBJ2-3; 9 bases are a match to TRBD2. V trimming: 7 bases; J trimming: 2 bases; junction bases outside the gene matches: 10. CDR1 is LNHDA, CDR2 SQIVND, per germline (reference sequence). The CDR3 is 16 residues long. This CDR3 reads CASTQAAGGYTDTQYF. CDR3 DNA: TGTGCCAGTACCCAAGCGGCGGGGGGGTACACAGATACGCAGTATTTT.

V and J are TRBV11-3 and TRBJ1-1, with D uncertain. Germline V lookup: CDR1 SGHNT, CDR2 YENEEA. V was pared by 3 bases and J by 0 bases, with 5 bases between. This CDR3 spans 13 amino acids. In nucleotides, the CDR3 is TGTGCCAGCAGCTTCTCCTTGAACACTGAAGCTTTCTTT. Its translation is CASSFSLNTEAFF.

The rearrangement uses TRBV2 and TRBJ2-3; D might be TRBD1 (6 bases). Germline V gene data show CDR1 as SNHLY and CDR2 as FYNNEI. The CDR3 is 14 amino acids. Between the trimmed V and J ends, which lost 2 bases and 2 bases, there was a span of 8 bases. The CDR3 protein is CASSETGTTDTQYF. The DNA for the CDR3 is TGTGCCAGCAGTGAAACAGGGACCACAGATACGCAGTATTTT.

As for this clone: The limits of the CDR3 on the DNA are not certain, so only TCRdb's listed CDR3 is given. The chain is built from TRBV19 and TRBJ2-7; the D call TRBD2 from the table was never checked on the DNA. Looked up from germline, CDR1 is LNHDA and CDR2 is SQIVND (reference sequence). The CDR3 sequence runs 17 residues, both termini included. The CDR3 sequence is CASTSGVKMGNLHEQYF.

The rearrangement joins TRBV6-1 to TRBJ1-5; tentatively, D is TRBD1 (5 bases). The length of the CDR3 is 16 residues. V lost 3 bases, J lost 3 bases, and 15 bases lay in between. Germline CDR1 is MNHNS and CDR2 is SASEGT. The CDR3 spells CASSDADRKYNQPQHF. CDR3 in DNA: TGTGCCAGCAGTGATGCCGACAGAAAATACAATCAGCCCCAGCATTTT.

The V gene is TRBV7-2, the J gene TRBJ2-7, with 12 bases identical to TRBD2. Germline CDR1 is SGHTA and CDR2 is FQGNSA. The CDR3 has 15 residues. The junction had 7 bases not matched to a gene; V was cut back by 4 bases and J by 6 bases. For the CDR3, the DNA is TGTGCCAGCAGCTCACTAGCGGGGGGACTCAGCGAGCAGTACTTC. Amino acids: CASSSLAGGLSEQYF.